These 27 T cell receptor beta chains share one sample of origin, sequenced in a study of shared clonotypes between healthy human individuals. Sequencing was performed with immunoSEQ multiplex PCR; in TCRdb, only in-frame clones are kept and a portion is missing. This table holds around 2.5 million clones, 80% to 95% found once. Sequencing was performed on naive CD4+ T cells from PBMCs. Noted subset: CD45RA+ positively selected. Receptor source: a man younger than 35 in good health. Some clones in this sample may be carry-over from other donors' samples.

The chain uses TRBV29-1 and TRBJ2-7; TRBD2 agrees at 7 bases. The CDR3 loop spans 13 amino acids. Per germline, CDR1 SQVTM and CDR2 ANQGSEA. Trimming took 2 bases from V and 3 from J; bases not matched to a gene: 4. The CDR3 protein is CSVEREGSYEQYF. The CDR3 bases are TGCAGCGTTGAAAGGGAGGGCAGCTACGAGCAGTACTTC.

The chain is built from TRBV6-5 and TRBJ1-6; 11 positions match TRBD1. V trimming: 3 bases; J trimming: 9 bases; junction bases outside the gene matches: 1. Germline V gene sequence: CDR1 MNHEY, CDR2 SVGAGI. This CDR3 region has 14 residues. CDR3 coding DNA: TGTGCCAGCAGTTATGGGACAGGGGGTTCACCCCTCCACTTT. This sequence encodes CASSYGTGGSPLHF.

The CDR3 is CASSRRAPQSNQPQHF. The CDR3 DNA reads as TGTGCCAGTAGTAGGAGGGCGCCGCAAAGCAATCAGCCCCAGCATTTT. The chain has TRBV19 and TRBJ1-5; unclear D gene. Germline V gene lookup returns CDR1 LNHDA and CDR2 SQIVND (reference sequence). V shed 4 bases and J shed 1 base, with 14 bases lying between them. The CDR3 consists of 16 residues.

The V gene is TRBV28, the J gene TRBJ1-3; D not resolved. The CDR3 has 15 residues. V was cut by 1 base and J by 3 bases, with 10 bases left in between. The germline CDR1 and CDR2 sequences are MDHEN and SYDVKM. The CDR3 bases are TGTGCCAGCAGTTTATCGGGTTTGCGTGGAAACACCATATATTTT. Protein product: CASSLSGLRGNTIYF.

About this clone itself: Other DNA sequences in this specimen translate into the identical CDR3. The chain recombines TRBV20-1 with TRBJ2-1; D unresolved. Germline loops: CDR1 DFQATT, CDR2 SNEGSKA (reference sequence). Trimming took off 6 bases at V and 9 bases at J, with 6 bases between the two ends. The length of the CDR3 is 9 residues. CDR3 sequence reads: CSASGEQFF. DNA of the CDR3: TGCAGTGCGTCAGGTGAGCAGTTCTTC.

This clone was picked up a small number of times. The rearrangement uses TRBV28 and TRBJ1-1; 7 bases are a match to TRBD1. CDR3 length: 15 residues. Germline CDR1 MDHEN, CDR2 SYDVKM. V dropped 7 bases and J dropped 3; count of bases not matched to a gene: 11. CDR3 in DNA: TGTGCCAGCATCTACCACAGGGGTGGGGACACTGAAGCTTTCTTT. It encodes CASIYHRGGDTEAFF.

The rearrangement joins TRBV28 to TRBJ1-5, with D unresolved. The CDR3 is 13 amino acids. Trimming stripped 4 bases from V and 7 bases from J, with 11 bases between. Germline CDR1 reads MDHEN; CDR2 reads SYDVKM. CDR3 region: CASSSPTVQPQHF. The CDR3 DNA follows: TGTGCCAGCAGTTCCCCCACGGTCCAGCCCCAGCATTTT. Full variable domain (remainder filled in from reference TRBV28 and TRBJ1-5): DVKVTQSSRYLVKRTGEKVFLECVQDMDHENMFWYRQDPGLGLRLIYFSYDVKMKEKGDIPEGYSVSREKKERFSLILESASTNQTSMYLCASSSPTVQPQHFGDGTRLSIL.

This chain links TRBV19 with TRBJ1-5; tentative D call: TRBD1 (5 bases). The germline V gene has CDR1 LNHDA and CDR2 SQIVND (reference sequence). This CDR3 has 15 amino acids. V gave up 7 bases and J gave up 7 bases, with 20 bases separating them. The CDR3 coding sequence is TGTGCCAGTAAGGAGGTGGGGAGGTGGGACCAGCCCCAGCATTTT. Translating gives CASKEVGRWDQPQHF.

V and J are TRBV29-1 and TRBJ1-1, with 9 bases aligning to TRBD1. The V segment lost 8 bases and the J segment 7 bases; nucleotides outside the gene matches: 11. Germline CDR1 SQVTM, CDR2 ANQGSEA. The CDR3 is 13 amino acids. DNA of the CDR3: TGCAGCCCCCCTGCCTCGGGACAGGGTGAAGCTTTCTTT. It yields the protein CSPPASGQGEAFF.

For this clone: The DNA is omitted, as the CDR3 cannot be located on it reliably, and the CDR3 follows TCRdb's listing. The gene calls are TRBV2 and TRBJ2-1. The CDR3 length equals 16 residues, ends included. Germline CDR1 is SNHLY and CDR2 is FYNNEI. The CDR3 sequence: CASSTSDASSYNEQFF.

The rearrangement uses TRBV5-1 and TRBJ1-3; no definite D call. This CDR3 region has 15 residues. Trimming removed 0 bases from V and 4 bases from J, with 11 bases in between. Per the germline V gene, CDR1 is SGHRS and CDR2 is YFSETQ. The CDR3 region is CASSLEFQGGNTIYF. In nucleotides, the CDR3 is TGCGCCAGCAGCTTGGAATTTCAAGGAGGAAACACCATATATTTT.

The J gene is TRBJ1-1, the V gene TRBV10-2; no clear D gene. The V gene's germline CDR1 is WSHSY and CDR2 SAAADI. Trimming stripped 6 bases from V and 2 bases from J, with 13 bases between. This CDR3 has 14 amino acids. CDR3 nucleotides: TGCGCCAGCAGCCCTCTCCGGGGTAACACTGAAGCTTTCTTT. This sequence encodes CASSPLRGNTEAFF.

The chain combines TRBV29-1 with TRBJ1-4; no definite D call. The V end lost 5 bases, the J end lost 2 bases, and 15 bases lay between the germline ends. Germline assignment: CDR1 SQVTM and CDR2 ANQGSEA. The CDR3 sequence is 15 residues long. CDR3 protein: CSVRKSGGTNEKLFF. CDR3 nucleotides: TGCAGCGTTCGCAAGTCGGGCGGTACTAATGAAAAACTGTTTTTT.

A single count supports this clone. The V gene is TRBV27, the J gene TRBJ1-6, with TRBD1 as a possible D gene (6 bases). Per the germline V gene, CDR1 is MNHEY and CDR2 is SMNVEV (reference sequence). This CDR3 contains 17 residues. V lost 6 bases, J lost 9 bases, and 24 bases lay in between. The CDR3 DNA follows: TGTGCCAGCAGATCCCTGGGGGAAGGGGGGCAGGGTTCACCCCTCCACTTT. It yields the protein CASRSLGEGGQGSPLHF.

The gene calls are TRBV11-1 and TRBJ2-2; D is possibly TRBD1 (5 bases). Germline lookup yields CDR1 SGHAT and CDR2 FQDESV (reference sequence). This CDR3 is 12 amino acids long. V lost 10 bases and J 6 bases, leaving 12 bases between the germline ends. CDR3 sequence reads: CATAKGSGELFF. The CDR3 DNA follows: TGTGCCACCGCGAAGGGGTCCGGGGAGCTGTTTTTT.

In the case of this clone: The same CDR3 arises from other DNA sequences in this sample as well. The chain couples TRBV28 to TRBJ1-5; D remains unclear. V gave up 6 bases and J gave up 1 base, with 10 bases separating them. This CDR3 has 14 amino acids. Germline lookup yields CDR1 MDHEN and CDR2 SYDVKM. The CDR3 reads CASSQGWSNQPQHF. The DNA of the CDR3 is TGTGCCAGCAGCCAAGGGTGGAGCAATCAGCCCCAGCATTTT.

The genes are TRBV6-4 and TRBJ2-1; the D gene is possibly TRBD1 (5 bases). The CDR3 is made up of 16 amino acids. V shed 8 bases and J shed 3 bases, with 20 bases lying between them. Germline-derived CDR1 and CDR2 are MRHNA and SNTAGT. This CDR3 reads CASSPWGGVGYNEQFF. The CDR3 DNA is TGTGCCAGCTCCCCCTGGGGCGGAGTGGGCTACAATGAGCAGTTCTTC.

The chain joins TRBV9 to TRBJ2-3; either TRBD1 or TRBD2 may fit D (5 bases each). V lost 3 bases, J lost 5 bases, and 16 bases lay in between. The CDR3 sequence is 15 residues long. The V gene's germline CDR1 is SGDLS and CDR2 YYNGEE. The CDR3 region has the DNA TGTGCCAGCAGCGCAACCGGGACCCCCGGAGATACGCAGTATTTT. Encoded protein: CASSATGTPGDTQYF. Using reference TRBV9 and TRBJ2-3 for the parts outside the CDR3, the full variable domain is DSGVTQTPKHLITATGQRVTLRCSPRSGDLSVYWYQQSLDQGLQFLIQYYNGEERAKGNILERFSAQQFPDLHSELNLSSLELGDSALYFCASSATGTPGDTQYFGPGTRLTVL.

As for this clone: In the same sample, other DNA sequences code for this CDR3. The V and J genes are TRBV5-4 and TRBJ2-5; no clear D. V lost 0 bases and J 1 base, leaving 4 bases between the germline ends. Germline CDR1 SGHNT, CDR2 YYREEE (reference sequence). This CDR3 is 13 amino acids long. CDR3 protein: CASSLGPQETQYF. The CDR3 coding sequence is TGTGCCAGCAGCTTGGGTCCCCAAGAGACCCAGTACTTC.

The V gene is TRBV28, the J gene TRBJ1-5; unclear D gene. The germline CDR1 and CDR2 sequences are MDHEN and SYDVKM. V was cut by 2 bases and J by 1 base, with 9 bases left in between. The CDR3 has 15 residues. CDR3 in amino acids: CASSLNPGSNQPQHF. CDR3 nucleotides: TGTGCCAGCAGTTTAAACCCCGGGAGCAATCAGCCCCAGCATTTT. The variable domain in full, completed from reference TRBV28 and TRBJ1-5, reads DVKVTQSSRYLVKRTGEKVFLECVQDMDHENMFWYRQDPGLGLRLIYFSYDVKMKEKGDIPEGYSVSREKKERFSLILESASTNQTSMYLCASSLNPGSNQPQHFGDGTRLSIL.

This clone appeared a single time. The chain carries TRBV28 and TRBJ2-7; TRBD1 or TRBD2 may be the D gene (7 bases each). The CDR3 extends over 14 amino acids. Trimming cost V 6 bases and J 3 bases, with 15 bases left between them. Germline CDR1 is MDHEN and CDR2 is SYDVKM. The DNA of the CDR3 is TGTGCCAGCAGGGGGCAGGGGGAGGGCTACGAGCAGTACTTC. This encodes CASRGQGEGYEQYF.

The CDR3 nucleotides are TGTGCCAGCAGCCAGGACAGGAACTTAGCGGAGCTCCTAAGAAATGAGCAGTTCTTC. This sequence encodes CASSQDRNLAELLRNEQFF. The chain links TRBV14 to TRBJ2-1; weak D call: TRBD1 (7 bases). Trimming cost V 3 bases and J 7 bases, with 28 bases left between them. The germline gives CDR1 SGHDN, CDR2 FVKESK. CDR3 length: 19 amino acids.

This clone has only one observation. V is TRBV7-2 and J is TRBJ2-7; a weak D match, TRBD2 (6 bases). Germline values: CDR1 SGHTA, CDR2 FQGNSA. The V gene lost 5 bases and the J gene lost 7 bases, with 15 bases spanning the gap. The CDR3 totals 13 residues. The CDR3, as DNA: TGTGCCAGCAGCCACGGGAGTACGAGGGAGCAGTACTTC. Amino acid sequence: CASSHGSTREQYF.

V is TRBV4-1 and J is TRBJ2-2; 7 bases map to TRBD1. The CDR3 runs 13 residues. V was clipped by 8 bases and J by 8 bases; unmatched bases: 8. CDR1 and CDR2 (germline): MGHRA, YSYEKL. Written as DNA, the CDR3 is TGCGCCAGCGGACAGGTGTCCGCGGGGGAGCTGTTTTTT. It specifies CASGQVSAGELFF.

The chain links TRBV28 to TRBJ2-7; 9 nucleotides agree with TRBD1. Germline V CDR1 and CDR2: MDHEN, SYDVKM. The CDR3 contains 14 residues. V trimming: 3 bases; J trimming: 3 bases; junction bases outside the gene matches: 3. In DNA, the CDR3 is TGTGCCAGCAGTTTCGGGACAGGGAACTACGAGCAGTACTTC. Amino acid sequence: CASSFGTGNYEQYF.

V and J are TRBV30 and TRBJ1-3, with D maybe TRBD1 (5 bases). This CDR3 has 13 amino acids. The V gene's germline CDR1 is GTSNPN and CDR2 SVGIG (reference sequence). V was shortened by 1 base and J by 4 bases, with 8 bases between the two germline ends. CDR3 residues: CAWSGAGGNTIYF. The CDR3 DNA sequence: TGTGCCTGGAGTGGGGCAGGGGGAAACACCATATATTTT. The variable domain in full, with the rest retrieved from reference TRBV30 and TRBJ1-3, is SQTIHQWPATLVQPVGSPLSLECTVEGTSNPNLYWYRQAAGRGLQLLFYSVGIGQISSEVPQNLSASRPQDRQFILSSKKLLLSDSGFYLCAWSGAGGNTIYFGEGSWLTVV.

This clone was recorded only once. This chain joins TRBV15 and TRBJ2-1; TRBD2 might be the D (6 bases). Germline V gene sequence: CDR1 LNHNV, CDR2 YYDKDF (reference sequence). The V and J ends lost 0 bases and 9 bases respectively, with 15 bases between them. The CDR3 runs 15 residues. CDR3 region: CATSREVGRETEQFF. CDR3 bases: TGTGCCACCAGCAGAGAAGTAGGTCGGGAGACTGAGCAGTTCTTC. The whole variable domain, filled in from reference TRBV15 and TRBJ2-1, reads DAMVIQNPRYQVTQFGKPVTLSCSQTLNHNVMYWYQQKSSQAPKLLFHYYDKDFNNEADTPDNFQSRRPNTSFCFLDIRSPGLGDTAMYLCATSREVGRETEQFFGPGTRLTVL.